This entry features one T cell receptor (beta chain) sequence. Its specificity is not known. The record originates from a study of T cells in narcolepsy. V dropped 3 bases and J dropped 1 base, with 6 bases sitting between them. CDR1 SEHNR and CDR2 FQNEAQ come from the germline V gene (reference sequence). The CDR3 totals 13 residues. This table comes from immunoSEQ multiplex PCR, and its TCRdb copy is limited to in-frame clones, with some not included. The data show tens of thousands of clones, less than 85% seen once. The study's findings and limits: Reportedly, autoreactive clonotypes were serially detected in patients' blood but not controls'. Some memory CD4+ repertoires had no autoreactive clone sequences. HCRT-specific and TRIB2-specific autoreactive clonotypes appeared among same-patient CSF and blood CD4+ clonotypes.

The chain has TRBV7-9 and TRBJ1-1, with D unresolved. This clonotype originated in a human donor with narcolepsy. The sample was CD45RA- memory CD4+ T cells from PBMCs. The CDR3 DNA is TGTGCCAGCAGCTTCGGAGGGAACACTGAAGCTTTCTTT. Its translation is CASSFGGNTEAFF.